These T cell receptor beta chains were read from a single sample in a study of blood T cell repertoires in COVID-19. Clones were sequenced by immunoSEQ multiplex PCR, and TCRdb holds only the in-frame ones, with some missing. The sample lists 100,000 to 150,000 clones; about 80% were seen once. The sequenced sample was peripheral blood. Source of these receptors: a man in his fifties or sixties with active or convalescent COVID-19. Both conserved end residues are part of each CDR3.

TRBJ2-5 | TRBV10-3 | CAISEVLAGETQYF
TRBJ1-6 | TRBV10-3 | CATRLTGNNSPLHF
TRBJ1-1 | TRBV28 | CASRPQGQGGTEAFF
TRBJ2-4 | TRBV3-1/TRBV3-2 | CASSQEQGSKNIQYF
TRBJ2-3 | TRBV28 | CASSSSNTDTQYF
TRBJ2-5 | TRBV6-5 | CASSYGGQGWETQYF
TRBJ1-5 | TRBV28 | CATSWDRGPQPQHF
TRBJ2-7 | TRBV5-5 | CASSGGTGLTYEQYF
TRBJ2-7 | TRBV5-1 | CASSLDQSSGRAFEQYF
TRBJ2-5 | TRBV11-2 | CASSLGGTSGRRETQYF
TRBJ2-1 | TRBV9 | CASSGLVGHGQFF
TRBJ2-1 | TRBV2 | CAGRDYYGSYNEQFF
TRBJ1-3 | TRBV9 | CASSVARDNSGNTIYF
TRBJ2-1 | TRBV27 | CASMSGVYNEQFF
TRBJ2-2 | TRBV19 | CASSPQGGRGLAGELFF
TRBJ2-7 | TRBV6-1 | CASSEATRGTGEQYF
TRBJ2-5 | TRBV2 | CASSASSGRETQYF
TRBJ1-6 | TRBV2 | CASSAGDRNSPLHF
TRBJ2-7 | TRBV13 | CASSLGRQGNLEQYF
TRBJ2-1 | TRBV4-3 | CASSQEGPTSGRENEQFF
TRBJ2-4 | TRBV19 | CASSIGGGRRAKNIQYF
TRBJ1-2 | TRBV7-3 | CASSPHGGGSNYGYTF
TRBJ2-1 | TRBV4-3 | CASSHRGTYNEQFF
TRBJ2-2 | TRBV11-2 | CASSKSGQITGELFF
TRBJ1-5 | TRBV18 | CASSPLAGISNQPQHF
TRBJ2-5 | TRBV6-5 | CASIRTEGAETQYF
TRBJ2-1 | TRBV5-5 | CASSHASEQFF
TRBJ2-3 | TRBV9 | CASSTSRPGGDTQYF
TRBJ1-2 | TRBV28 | CASSLYGYGYTF
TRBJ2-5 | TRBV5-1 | CASSSGTRTSDETQYF
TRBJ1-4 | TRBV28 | CASSSGQGFEKLFF
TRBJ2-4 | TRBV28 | CASSKRSLLQYF
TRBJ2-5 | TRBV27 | CASSRWPAGETQYF
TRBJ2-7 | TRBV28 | CASSIRQSYEQYF
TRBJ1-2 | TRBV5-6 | CASSWGQGGYTF
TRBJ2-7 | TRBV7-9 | CASSSREALYEQYF
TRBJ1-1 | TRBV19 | CASSASGGRTEAFF
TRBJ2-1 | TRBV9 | CASSGTSGGQHEQFF
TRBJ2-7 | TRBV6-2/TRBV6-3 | CASSTGQTGDNEQYF
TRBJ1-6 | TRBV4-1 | CASSPSGGLNSPLHF
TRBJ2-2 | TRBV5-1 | CASSLSTGDTGELFF